This T cell receptor beta chain is drawn from a study of CD8+ T cells in alopecia areata. General study findings and limits: Only one nonresponder was present, which leaves the link between baseline CD8+ expansion and response uncertain. Patients showed less clear TCR sequence sharing than mice, possibly partly because of HLA diversity. Throughout tofacitinib, many expanded lesional clones continued to persist in scalp and blood.

Trimming removed 3 bases at V and 4 bases at J, with 12 bases between. This CDR3 is built from 14 residues. Germline CDR1 MGHDK, CDR2 SYGVNS. Described treatment: oral pan-JAK inhibitor, 5-10 mg twice daily. Sorted out of PBMCs were CD4+ T cells and CD8+ T cells. A note on this clone: Its antigen is unknown.

In each case, RNA was isolated and then reverse transcribed into cDNA as the sequencing template. TCRdb's copy holds only in-frame clones and misses some; the assay was immunoSEQ multiplex PCR. The table includes around 120,000 clones, approximately 60% detected once. This sequence was found in a human donor with alopecia areata. This sequence joins TRBV25-1 and TRBJ1-2; D might be TRBD1 (6 bases). The starting material was CD4+ T cells sorted from blood, obtained at week 4, from a patient treated with tofacitinib. In nucleotides, the CDR3 is TGTGCCAGCAGTGACCCAGGGGCGACCTATGGCTACACCTTC. Amino acid sequence: CASSDPGATYGYTF.